A single T cell receptor (beta chain) is shown here with its context. These data come from a study of blood T cell repertoires in COVID-19. As for the study in general: Samples of COVID-19 (acute and convalescent) were obtained from the United States, Italy and Spain. Nucleic acid was either cDNA or gDNA, and it came from T cells, B-cell-depleted T cells, or PBMCs.

The germline gives CDR1 KGHSH, CDR2 LQKENI. This CDR3 is built from 12 residues. V was cut by 6 bases and J by 10 bases, with 13 bases left in between. In the authors' methods: Amplification from reference gene primers served as the basis for estimated nucleated cell counts. Sequenced by immunoSEQ multiplex PCR; TCRdb stores in-frame clones only, minus some. V and J calls and clone size come straight from that table; D and trimming were deduced from the DNA. Here the sample spans about 110,000 clones, approximately 62% being singletons. The sequence derives from a man older than 75 with acute or convalescent COVID-19. The chain couples TRBV18 to TRBJ2-1; possible D gene TRBD2, 5 bases. Sequencing was carried out using peripheral blood. CDR3 protein: CASSRLAEEQFF. The CDR3, as DNA: TGTGCCAGCTCCCGCCTAGCCGAAGAGCAGTTCTTC.